The source of this T cell receptor (beta chain) is a study of regulatory T cells in long-lasting Graves disease. V lost 1 base, J lost 1 base, and 17 bases stayed unmatched. The germline CDR1 and CDR2 sequences are PRHDT and FYEKMQ (reference sequence). This CDR3 region has 20 residues. Combining iRepertoire HTBI primers with Arm-PCR of CDR3 regions, the authors built TCR beta libraries. MiXCR, run by TCRdb on the multiplex PCR reads, gives a single entry per CDR3 protein. The table records approximately 300,000 distinct CDR3 sequences, about 20% of them present only once. As to time point: newly diagnosed GD, antithyroid drugs for less than 3 months. PBMC-derived RNA was used for the TCR library. This clonotype was picked up many times.

The sequences come from peripheral blood mononuclear cells (PBMCs), collected at new diagnosis, from a patient treated with antithyroid drugs. The V and J genes are TRBV13 and TRBJ2-3; 7 bases line up with TRBD2. The TCR originated in a female donor with Graves disease. Here the CDR3 DNA reads TGTGCCAGCAGCTTAGTGTTGGGCGCCCGGGAGGTCAAGGGCACAGATACGCAGTATTTT. Amino acid sequence: CASSLVLGAREVKGTDTQYF.